The 18 T cell receptor beta chains reported below all come from one sample, sequenced in a study of T cells after yellow fever vaccination. TCRdb re-derived calls from the 5' RACE reads in MiXCR, one entry per CDR3 protein. The sample has some 500,000 distinct CDR3 sequences, roughly 13% seen once. The specimen was PBMCs, collected on the day of the yellow fever booster vaccination. Receptors were obtained from a man between 25 and 39 years old who received the YFV17D yellow fever vaccine.

V is TRBV6-2 or TRBV6-3 and J is TRBJ2-4, with a tentative D call TRBD1 (6 bases). CDR3 length: 15 amino acids. Germline loops: CDR1 MNHEY, CDR2 SVGEGT. Trimming shortened V by 4 bases and J by 2 bases, and 12 bases separated the two germline ends. CDR3 protein: CASSSNRDPKNIQYF. For the CDR3, the DNA is TGTGCCAGCAGTTCCAACAGGGATCCCAAAAACATTCAGTACTTC.

V usage is TRBV5-1 and J usage is TRBJ2-4, with D perhaps assigned TRBD1 or TRBD2 (5 bases each). Germline V gives CDR1 SGHRS, CDR2 YFSETQ. This CDR3 has 18 residues. Trimming pared 0 bases from V and 7 bases from J, leaving 23 bases between. The CDR3 sequence is CASSLAVGSRLGDNIQYF. The CDR3 DNA follows: TGCGCCAGCAGCTTGGCAGTAGGATCCCGCTTGGGGGATAACATTCAGTACTTC.

This clonotype was counted only a few times. This chain uses TRBV7-2 with TRBJ2-3, with 13 bases that match TRBD2. Germline CDR1 SGHTA, CDR2 FQGNSA. There are 15 residues in the CDR3. Trimming took 4 bases from V and 6 from J; bases not matched to a gene: 4. CDR3 coding DNA: TGTGCCAGCAGCTCGATGACTAGCGGGAGGGATACGCAGTATTTT. This sequence encodes CASSSMTSGRDTQYF.

J is TRBJ2-5 and V is TRBV29-1; D is unclear. The CDR3 has 14 amino acids. The germline gives CDR1 SQVTM, CDR2 ANQGSEA. The V end was cut by 1 base, the J end by 4 bases, with 13 bases between. The CDR3 reads CSVEGQLRRETQYF. The CDR3 DNA is TGCAGCGTTGAAGGGCAACTGCGTCGAGAGACCCAGTACTTC.

In this sample, this clonotype turned up a few times. The chain joins TRBV6-1 to TRBJ2-2, with D possibly TRBD2 on 6 matching bases. The CDR3 spans 15 residues. Germline V gives CDR1 MNHNS, CDR2 SASEGT. V was trimmed by 10 bases and J by 0 bases, leaving 15 bases between them. CDR3 in amino acids: CATRGIQANTGELFF. CDR3 DNA sequence: TGTGCCACCCGGGGGATACAGGCGAACACCGGGGAGCTGTTTTTT.

The CDR3 loop is CAISETVADLPTDTQYF. The CDR3, as DNA: TGTGCCATCAGTGAAACTGTAGCGGATCTCCCCACAGATACGCAGTATTTT. The chain combines TRBV10-3 with TRBJ2-3; tentative D call: TRBD2 (6 bases). CDR1 ENHRY and CDR2 SYGVKD come from the germline V gene. Trimming stripped 3 bases from V and 2 bases from J, with 18 bases between. CDR3 length: 17 amino acids.

This clonotype came up a few times. This rearrangement joins TRBV4-2 to TRBJ2-1, with a weak D call TRBD2 (6 bases). Deletions cut 0 bases from V and 9 bases from J, with 12 bases between. Per the germline V gene, CDR1 is LGHNA and CDR2 is YNFKEQ. The CDR3 covers 14 residues. CDR3 loop: CASSQESLALEQFF. In DNA form, the CDR3 reads TGTGCCAGCAGCCAAGAGTCACTAGCTCTTGAGCAGTTCTTC.

There are a few counts of this clonotype. The chain employs TRBV12-3 or TRBV12-4 and TRBJ2-1; possible D gene TRBD1, 6 bases. This CDR3 has 14 amino acids. Trimming removed 5 bases from V and 2 bases from J, with 10 bases in between. CDR3: CASSPRGTYNEQFF. The CDR3 region has the DNA TGTGCCAGCAGTCCCAGGGGCACCTACAATGAGCAGTTCTTC.

This clonotype was seen only a few times. This chain joins TRBV28 and TRBJ2-7; 7 nucleotides line up with TRBD1. Looked up from germline, CDR1 is MDHEN and CDR2 is SYDVKM. The CDR3 covers 14 residues. V lost 2 bases to trimming and J lost 2 bases; unmatched junction nucleotides: 3. CDR3 residues: CASSLRGPTYEQYF. The CDR3 DNA follows: TGTGCCAGCAGTTTAAGGGGGCCAACCTACGAGCAGTACTTC.

V usage is TRBV24-1 and J usage is TRBJ2-5; D gene uncertain. This CDR3 spans 14 amino acids. Germline loops: CDR1 KGHDR, CDR2 SFDVKD. V was clipped by 2 bases and J by 0 bases, with 6 bases between them. CDR3 DNA: TGTGCCACCAGTGATTGGACGGACCAAGAGACCCAGTACTTC. Encoded protein: CATSDWTDQETQYF.

Only a few counts were recorded for this clonotype. The chain links TRBV28 to TRBJ2-7; D is possibly TRBD1 (6 bases). Between the trimmed V and J ends, which lost 8 bases and 4 bases, there was a span of 18 bases. CDR3 length: 14 amino acids. In germline, CDR1 is MDHEN, CDR2 SYDVKM. The CDR3: CASLPGHETYEQYF. The CDR3, as DNA: TGTGCCAGCCTCCCGGGACACGAAACTTACGAGCAGTACTTC.

The sample holds a few counts of this clonotype. The chain has TRBV3-1 and TRBJ2-7; 10 bases line up with TRBD2. The CDR3 length is 15 residues. Germline V lookup: CDR1 LGHDT, CDR2 YNNKEL (reference sequence). J lost 7 bases, V lost 4 bases, and 10 bases had no gene match. The CDR3 is CASSRGGLAVREQYF. The CDR3 DNA reads TGTGCCAGCAGCCGTGGAGGACTAGCGGTTCGGGAGCAGTACTTC.

The table lists this clonotype with many counts. This rearrangement joins TRBV12-3 or TRBV12-4 to TRBJ2-2; TRBD2 is a possible D gene (5 bases). The CDR3 has 13 residues. V lost 2 bases to trimming and J lost 7 bases, with 8 bases between them. CDR3 residues: CASSLREIGELFF. The CDR3 region has the DNA TGTGCCAGCAGTTTAAGGGAGATCGGGGAGCTGTTTTTT.

The chain employs TRBV6-5 and TRBJ1-4; TRBD1 matches at 7 bases. The CDR3 is 15 amino acids. V lost 2 bases and J lost 7; bases outside the gene matches: 7. In germline, CDR1 is MNHEY, CDR2 SVGAGI. CDR3 protein: CASSYEGARPEKLFF. CDR3 sequence (DNA): TGTGCCAGCAGTTACGAGGGGGCAAGACCTGAAAAACTGTTTTTT.

This clonotype was recorded a few times. This chain links TRBV7-9 with TRBJ2-1; 10 bases map to TRBD2. This CDR3 region has 17 residues. Germline loops: CDR1 SEHNR, CDR2 FQNEAQ (reference sequence). The V and J ends lost 3 bases and 7 bases, in that order; junction bases with no gene match: 12. CDR3 DNA sequence: TGTGCCAGCAGCTTTTATAAGCGGGAGGGCCGTCGTAATGAGCAGTTCTTC. The encoded protein is CASSFYKREGRRNEQFF. The full variable domain, rest sourced from reference TRBV7-9 and TRBJ2-1, is DTGVSQNPRHKITKRGQNVTFRCDPISEHNRLYWYRQTLGQGPEFLTYFQNEAQLEKSRLLSDRFSAERPKGSFSTLEIQRTEQGDSAMYLCASSFYKREGRRNEQFFGPGTRLTVL.

V usage is TRBV28 and J usage is TRBJ2-5, with 7 bases identical to TRBD1. CDR1 MDHEN and CDR2 SYDVKM come from the germline V gene. V dropped 8 bases and J dropped 5; count of bases not matched to a gene: 8. This CDR3 contains 13 residues. CDR3 amino acids: CASAGTARETQYF. The DNA of the CDR3 is TGTGCCAGCGCCGGGACAGCAAGGGAGACCCAGTACTTC.

The chain is built from TRBV6-6 and TRBJ2-5; TRBD2 matches 10 bases. Per germline, CDR1 MNHNY and CDR2 SVGAGI (reference sequence). J lost 4 bases, V lost 8 bases, and 1 base had no gene match. The CDR3 consists of 12 residues. The DNA for the CDR3 is TGTGCCAGCCTAGCGGGAGTAGAGACCCAGTACTTC. It codes for CASLAGVETQYF.

This clonotype turned up a few times. The V gene is TRBV4-3, the J gene TRBJ2-1; tentatively, D is TRBD1 or TRBD2 (5 bases each). V dropped 0 bases and J dropped 8 bases, with 20 bases sitting between them. The CDR3 spans 17 residues. Per germline, CDR1 LGHNA and CDR2 YSLEER. This chain's CDR3 is CASSQEGSGHGLDEQFF. The CDR3 DNA reads TGCGCCAGCAGCCAAGAGGGAAGCGGACACGGGTTAGATGAGCAGTTCTTC.